One sample yielded the 8 T cell receptor beta chains listed below, sequenced in a study of vaccination and CD4 T cells after COVID-19. These receptors have no known antigen. Treatment denoted: approximately nine-day PBMC culture with coronavirus spike peptide pools or control peptides (ViraFEST assay). CD4+ T cells that came from the unexposed donor were collected before the COVID-19 pandemic (2011-2018). The Oncomine TCR Beta short-read assay sequenced DNA from cultured CD4+ T cells. CD4+ T cells were cultured, and genomic DNA was extracted from them. From the PCR reads, TCRdb called clonotypes with MiXCR, one entry per CDR3 protein. This repertoire shows approximately 9,000 distinct CDR3 sequences, less than 40% found once; its top ten account for approximately 20%. The sequencing input was CD4+ T cells from blood, cultured in vitro. Receptor source: a human donor in good health.

The chain has TRBV27 and TRBJ2-1; the D gene is possibly TRBD2 (5 bases). The CDR3 spans 16 residues. V was trimmed by 0 bases and J by 5 bases, leaving 14 bases between them. CDR1 MNHEY and CDR2 SMNVEV come from the germline V gene (reference sequence). CDR3 protein: CASSLSPGTADNEQFF. The CDR3 bases are TGTGCCAGCAGTTTATCGCCGGGAACAGCCGACAATGAGCAGTTCTTC.

This clonotype was seen a handful of times. Sequence at one end of the junction differs from germline and may be a read error. The gene calls are TRBV7-9 and TRBJ2-7, with D perhaps TRBD2 (6 bases). The germline V gene encodes CDR1 SEHNR and CDR2 FQNEAQ (reference sequence). The CDR3 sequence is 12 residues long. The CDR3, as DNA: TGTGCCAGCAGCCCCGGGGACTTCTTAGTGGACTTC. Amino acids: CASSPGDFLVDF.

This rearrangement joins TRBV7-8 to TRBJ2-1, with a weak D call TRBD2 (6 bases). The CDR3 contains 16 residues. V lost 1 base, J lost 1 base, and 11 bases lay in between. Per the germline V gene, CDR1 is SGHVS and CDR2 is FQNEAQ. This CDR3 reads CASSLDGGVSYNEQFF. The CDR3 coding sequence is TGTGCCAGCAGCTTAGACGGAGGGGTATCCTACAATGAGCAGTTCTTC.

V gene TRBV5-6 combines with J gene TRBJ2-2, with 9 bases identical to TRBD2. This CDR3 contains 17 residues. The junction had 10 bases not matched to a gene; V was cut back by 3 bases and J by 4 bases. Germline CDR1 and CDR2: SGHDT and YYEEEE. CDR3 protein: CASSWGVAGVGTGELFF. The DNA for the CDR3 is TGTGCCAGCAGCTGGGGCGTAGCGGGAGTGGGCACCGGGGAGCTGTTTTTT. Supplemented by reference TRBV5-6 and TRBJ2-2, the full variable domain reads DAGVTQSPTHLIKTRGQQVTLRCSPKSGHDTVSWYQQALGQGPQFIFQYYEEEERQRGNFPDRFSGHQFPNYSSELNVNALLLGDSALYLCASSWGVAGVGTGELFFGEGSRLTVL.

This CDR3 is CSASPGTGDGYTF. As DNA, the CDR3 is TGCAGTGCTAGTCCAGGGACGGGGGATGGCTACACCTTC. The genes are TRBV20-1 and TRBJ1-2; weak D call: TRBD1 (5 bases). The CDR3 has 13 residues. CDR1 is DFQATT, CDR2 SNEGSKA, per germline (reference sequence). V lost 3 bases to trimming and J lost 6 bases, with 14 bases between them.

This clonotype showed up just a few times. The chain recombines TRBV6-4 with TRBJ2-1; D gene ambiguous. CDR1 is MRHNA and CDR2 is SNTAGT in the germline V gene. V shed 0 bases and J shed 8 bases, with 8 bases lying between them. CDR3 length: 13 residues. DNA for the CDR3: TGTGCCAGCAGTGACTCCGCGAACCATGAGCAGTTCTTC. This sequence encodes CASSDSANHEQFF.

This chain uses TRBV28 with TRBJ2-1, with 9 bases matching TRBD1. The CDR3 contains 16 residues. V was clipped by 2 bases and J by 2 bases; unmatched bases: 4. Germline CDR1 reads MDHEN; CDR2 reads SYDVKM. The CDR3 is CASSLAGQGTYNEQFF. CDR3 nucleotides: TGTGCCAGCAGTTTAGCAGGACAGGGGACCTACAATGAGCAGTTCTTC.

V gene TRBV7-2 combines with J gene TRBJ1-2; D perhaps matches TRBD1 (6 bases). The CDR3 totals 14 residues. Trimming took off 4 bases at V and 4 bases at J, with 13 bases between the two ends. The V gene's germline CDR1 is SGHTA and CDR2 FQGNSA. CDR3 sequence reads: CASSSSGGRYGYTF. CDR3 nucleotides: TGTGCCAGCAGCTCCTCGGGGGGCCGCTATGGCTACACCTTC.